This T cell receptor (beta chain) was profiled in a study of T cell changes during pregnancy in multiple sclerosis. The method was immunoSEQ multiplex PCR; TCRdb's version includes in-frame clones alone and lacks a portion of them. The profile shows tens of thousands of clones, approximately 94% of them singletons. This clonotype originated in a female donor with multiple sclerosis, enrolled in a pregnancy study. The sample consisted of CD4+ T cells from peripheral blood mononuclear cells, taken in the second trimester of pregnancy.

The CDR3 reads CASSELGLAEAFF. The DNA of the CDR3 is TGTGCCAGCAGTGAATTGGGACTTGCTGAAGCTTTCTTT. This chain joins TRBV2 and TRBJ1-1; D is perhaps TRBD1 (5 bases). Germline V gene sequence: CDR1 SNHLY, CDR2 FYNNEI. The CDR3 has 13 amino acids. V lost 2 bases to trimming and J lost 6 bases, with 10 bases between them.